This TCR beta chain is drawn from a study of sequential checkpoint blockade in melanoma. The overall study: Patients were randomized 1:1 to nivolumab-then-ipilimumab or ipilimumab-then-nivolumab first-line. Both treatment sequences were followed by maintenance nivolumab.

Germline V lookup: CDR1 MDHEN, CDR2 SYDVKM. With V trimmed by 8 bases and J by 8 bases, 13 bases remained unmatched. This CDR3 has 15 amino acids. TCRdb's copy holds only in-frame clones and misses some; the assay was immunoSEQ multiplex PCR. The sample holds some 20,000 clones, roughly four fifths seen once. Treatment denoted: randomized to nivolumab then ipilimumab (arm A) or the reverse (arm B). None of the patients previously received DNA-damaging chemotherapy. Live CD3+CD8+ CD19− CD56− cells were sorted from PBMCs. Sequenced material: CD8+ T cells sorted from blood (inferred from file names), taken from a patient given nivolumab and ipilimumab in sequence. The V gene is TRBV28, the J gene TRBJ2-1; 9 bases map to TRBD1. The source of this sequence is a human donor with melanoma. In DNA form, the CDR3 reads TGTGCCAGCGACCCGGGACAGGGAGCCTTGGATGAGCAGTTCTTC. Its translation: CASDPGQGALDEQFF.